The rows below give T cell receptor beta chains drawn from one sample of a study of OX40 agonist ivuxolimab in advanced cancers. The data were produced by immunoSEQ multiplex PCR, yet TCRdb's version contains in-frame clones alone and is incomplete. Of roughly 45,000 clones detected, about four fifths appear once; the ten largest clones hold over 14%. Sequencing used CD4+ or CD8+ T cells sorted from blood, obtained in a trial of the OX40 agonist ivuxolimab. The origin of the receptors is an adult with an advanced solid tumor such as melanoma, head and neck, liver or kidney cancer. The CDR3 runs from the conserved cysteine through the conserved F or W. D genes are given only for firm matches. Expanded clones are given a class, and other clones once, few, many or no size at all.

cdr3_nt	cdr3_aa	v_call	j_call	d_call	clone_size
TGTGCCAGCAGCTTAGTCGGGGTCGACGCTTTCTTT	CASSLVGVDAFF	TRBV7-9	TRBJ1-1	.	.
TGTGCCAGCAGCTGGTCGTCGACGGCAGGGGGCGCGGACGAGCAGTACTTC	CASSWSSTAGGADEQYF	TRBV7-9	TRBJ2-7	TRBD1	once
TGTGCCACCAGCAGAGAAGGAGGGGGTCAGCCCCAGCATTTT	CATSREGGGQPQHF	TRBV15	TRBJ1-5	.	.
TGTGCCAGTAGTATGCGCTACTCGGGAAAAGAGACCCAGTACTTC	CASSMRYSGKETQYF	TRBV19	TRBJ2-5	.	.
TGTGCCAGCTCTGCCAACCGTCTCGGGTACGAGCAGTACTTC	CASSANRLGYEQYF	TRBV11-2	TRBJ2-7	.	.
TGTGCCAGCAGCTTAGGGGAAACAGATACGCAGTATTTT	CASSLGETDTQYF	TRBV7-9	TRBJ2-3	.	.
TGTGCCAGCAGTTTATACGGGACCTACGAGCAGTACTTC	CASSLYGTYEQYF	TRBV28	TRBJ2-7	.	.
TGCGCCAGCAGCCAAGATTGGAACAACAGAGGAGGGCCTGAAGCTTTCTTT	CASSQDWNNRGGPEAFF	TRBV5-4	TRBJ1-1	.	.
TGCAGCGTAGAGGACAGGGGGCGAAATGACGAGCAGTACTTC	CSVEDRGRNDEQYF	TRBV29-1	TRBJ2-7	TRBD1	.
TGTGCCAGCAGCTCCCACCCGAACACTGAAGCTTTCTTT	CASSSHPNTEAFF	TRBV7-2	TRBJ1-1	.	.
TGTGCCAGCAGTTACCCCGGGCAAAACAATGAGCAGTTCTTC	CASSYPGQNNEQFF	TRBV27	TRBJ2-1	.	.
TGTGCCAGCAGCTTGGCAACGGGTTCTTACAATGAGCAGTTCTTC	CASSLATGSYNEQFF	TRBV5-4	TRBJ2-1	.	.
TGTGCCACCAGCAGAGATCGGTCGAGACAGGGCTACGAGCAGTACTTC	CATSRDRSRQGYEQYF	TRBV15	TRBJ2-7	TRBD1	.
TGTGCCAGCAGCTTACCAGCGGCCACCACAGATACGCAGTATTTT	CASSLPAATTDTQYF	TRBV13	TRBJ2-3	.	.
TGCGCCAGCAGCCGCAAATGGGACAGGGGGCCGGGAAACACCATATATTTT	CASSRKWDRGPGNTIYF	TRBV4-1	TRBJ1-3	TRBD1	.
TGTGCCAGCAGCTTCAAGAGGGGGGTATCGGGACCGTATACGGGCTACACCTTC	CASSFKRGVSGPYTGYTF	TRBV7-4	TRBJ1-2	.	.
TGTGCCATCAGTATCATAGCCGGGACAGGGGGCGAGGAGCAGTACTTC	CAISIIAGTGGEEQYF	TRBV10-3	TRBJ2-7	TRBD1	.
TGCAGCGTTGTACGGGAGGGCCCCTACAATGAGCAGTTCTTC	CSVVREGPYNEQFF	TRBV29-1	TRBJ2-1	TRBD2	.
TGCGCCAGCAGCTTGGATTATCGGCCCAAGGAGACCCAGTACTTC	CASSLDYRPKETQYF	TRBV5-1	TRBJ2-5	.	.
TGCGCCAGCAGCCAATCCCTAGCGGGGGGTACCTACGAGCAGTACTTC	CASSQSLAGGTYEQYF	TRBV4-3	TRBJ2-7	TRBD2	once
TGTGCCAGCACCCCATGGGGAGGGGTAGGCTACAATGAGCAGTTCTTC	CASTPWGGVGYNEQFF	TRBV27	TRBJ2-1	TRBD2	few
TGTGCCAGTAGTGTTCCCCTGACAGTCAATAATCAGCCCCAGCATTTT	CASSVPLTVNNQPQHF	TRBV19	TRBJ1-5	.	.
TGTGCCAGCAGCTTAGGCTCCGTCGGCCAGCGAGAGGCTTTCTTT	CASSLGSVGQREAFF	TRBV7-9	TRBJ1-1	.	.
TGTGCCAGCAGTTTAGGCATTGGGACAGGGGACAATCAGCCCCAGCATTTT	CASSLGIGTGDNQPQHF	TRBV28	TRBJ1-5	TRBD1	.
TGTGCCAGCAGTTATCTTTCTACGCAGTATTTT	CASSYLSTQYF	TRBV27	TRBJ2-3	.	once
TGCAGCGCCAAACAGCTCTACGAGCAGTACTTC	CSAKQLYEQYF	TRBV29-1	TRBJ2-7	.	.
TGTGCCAGCAGTTTAAGGGGGAACGAGCAGTACTTC	CASSLRGNEQYF	TRBV28	TRBJ2-7	.	few
TGCGCCAGCAGCCAAGAGCAGGGGTGGTCACCCCTCCACTTT	CASSQEQGWSPLHF	TRBV4-1	TRBJ1-6	.	.
TGTGCCAGCAGTGAGGTGGGGGGTCGCACAGATACGCAGTATTTT	CASSEVGGRTDTQYF	TRBV2	TRBJ2-3	.	.
TGTGCCAGCAGCTTATCGGGACTAACCACGGAGACCCAGTACTTC	CASSLSGLTTETQYF	TRBV7-6	TRBJ2-5	TRBD2	.
TGTGCCAGCAGTCTAGGTGTCCTAGCGGGAGTCAATGAGCAGTTCTTC	CASSLGVLAGVNEQFF	TRBV27	TRBJ2-1	TRBD2	.
TGTGCCAGCAGTTACGGGACTAGCGGGATCTACAATGAGCAGTTCTTC	CASSYGTSGIYNEQFF	TRBV6-5	TRBJ2-1	TRBD2	once
TGTGCCAGCAGCTTGGCCCCGGGTGAAAAACTGTTTTTT	CASSLAPGEKLFF	TRBV5-4	TRBJ1-4	.	.
TGTGCCAGCAGCTCCCGCTTTCAGGATACGCAGTATTTT	CASSSRFQDTQYF	TRBV9	TRBJ2-3	.	.
TGCGCCAGCAGCCAATCTAGCGGGAGCTCAGAGACCCAGTACTTC	CASSQSSGSSETQYF	TRBV4-1	TRBJ2-5	TRBD2	.
TGTGCCAGCAGCTCCGCCTACGAGCAGTACTTC	CASSSAYEQYF	TRBV5-4	TRBJ2-7	.	.
TGCGCCAGCAGCTTGAGGCCCCAGAGCTCCTACAATGAGCAGTTCTTC	CASSLRPQSSYNEQFF	TRBV5-1	TRBJ2-1	.	.
TGTGCCAGCAGTAACAATGAGCAGTTCTTC	CASSNNEQFF	TRBV2	TRBJ2-1	.	.
TGTGCCAGCAGCTTAGGTGGAAACACCATATATTTT	CASSLGGNTIYF	TRBV11-2	TRBJ1-3	.	.
TGTGCCAGCAGCTTCCGACAGGTGGGAAATGAAAAACTGTTTTTT	CASSFRQVGNEKLFF	TRBV9	TRBJ1-4	.	.
TGTGCCAGCAGTTTTCAAGGCAGTCAGCCCCAGCATTTT	CASSFQGSQPQHF	TRBV5-6	TRBJ1-5	.	.
TGTGCCAGCAGCTTAGGGCTATCATACGAGCAGTACTTC	CASSLGLSYEQYF	TRBV7-3	TRBJ2-7	.	.
TGTGCCAGGGTACCGGGACAGGGTCTCGGTAACTATGGCTACACCTTC	CARVPGQGLGNYGYTF	TRBV2	TRBJ1-2	TRBD1	.
TGTGCCACCAGCAGAGATGGGGGAGGAGGTCAGCCCCAGCATTTT	CATSRDGGGGQPQHF	TRBV15	TRBJ1-5	.	.
TGTGCCAGCTCAAGTCCAGGTACGAACACTGAAGCTTTCTTT	CASSSPGTNTEAFF	TRBV18	TRBJ1-1	.	.
TGTGCCAGCAGCTTAGCGGGGGTAAATGAGCAGTTCTTC	CASSLAGVNEQFF	TRBV7-6	TRBJ2-1	.	.
TGTGCCACCAGCACGGGGACTAGCGGGAACACCGGGGAGCTGTTTTTT	CATSTGTSGNTGELFF	TRBV15	TRBJ2-2	TRBD2	.
TGTGCCAGCAGTGTCGAGGCAGTAGGGACAGATACGCAGTATTTT	CASSVEAVGTDTQYF	TRBV28	TRBJ2-3	.	.
TGTGCCAGCAGCATAGGACGGGCTAACGAGCAGTACTTC	CASSIGRANEQYF	TRBV2	TRBJ2-7	.	.
TGTGCCAGCAGCTTATTCCCGGGGCCGGAGCAGTTCTTC	CASSLFPGPEQFF	TRBV7-6	TRBJ2-1	.	.
TGTGCCAGCAGTTTAGCCAGGGCGGATTCACCCCTCCACTTT	CASSLARADSPLHF	TRBV27	TRBJ1-6	.	.
TGTGCCAGCAGCCCGCCGGGACTAGCGGGGTGGGATACGCAGTATTTT	CASSPPGLAGWDTQYF	TRBV6-6	TRBJ2-3	TRBD2	.